This TCR beta chain was obtained from a study of control samples from healthy donors and cancer patients. TCRdb keeps only in-frame clones here, not all; method: immunoSEQ multiplex PCR. The profile shows 75,000 to 100,000 clones, almost 85% of them singletons. The germline V and J ends were trimmed by 4 bases and 2 bases, with 12 bases remaining between them. There are 14 residues in the CDR3. The germline V gene has CDR1 MNHEY and CDR2 SMNVEV (reference sequence). The sequence was obtained from a man between 60 and 75 years old in good health. The sequenced sample was blood. The J gene is TRBJ2-7, the V gene TRBV27; D not certain. The CDR3 DNA follows: TGTGCCAGCAGTTCACTACCCAAAGCCTACGAGCAGTACTTC. Translation gives CASSSLPKAYEQYF.